The rows below give T cell receptor beta chains drawn from one sample of a study of T cells in tumors after PD-1 blockade. Measured with immunoSEQ multiplex PCR; TCRdb has only the in-frame clones, and not every one. The sample shows more than 40,000 clones, around four fifths of them seen only once. Sequencing was performed on PBMCs, taken before anti-PD-1 therapy. These receptors were collected from a human donor with advanced basal cell or squamous cell carcinoma (not recorded which). CDR3s include the opening cysteine and the closing phenylalanine or tryptophan. Fields, in order: V gene, D gene, clone size, J gene, CDR3 protein, CDR3 DNA. A D gene is named only where the DNA matches it firmly. For some rows the clone size is stated as once, few or many, or as a class when expanded; others skip it.

V: TRBV9
D: TRBD1
size: NA
J: TRBJ1-6
CDR3: CASSGRDRGTGPLHF
DNA: TGTGCCAGCAGCGGGCGGGACAGGGGAACTGGCCCCCTCCACTTT

V: TRBV27
D: TRBD2
size: once
J: TRBJ2-2
CDR3: CASSLKGLADGRGTGELFF
DNA: TGTGCCAGCAGTTTAAAGGGACTAGCGGACGGACGGGGCACCGGGGAGCTGTTTTTT

V: TRBV6-5
D: NA
size: NA
J: TRBJ1-2
CDR3: CASSYSATAANYGYTF
DNA: TGTGCCAGCAGTTACTCGGCTACAGCTGCTAACTATGGCTACACCTTC

V: TRBV7-9
D: NA
size: NA
J: TRBJ1-2
CDR3: CASRPSGNSYGYTF
DNA: TGTGCCAGCAGGCCCAGTGGTAACTCCTATGGCTACACCTTC

V: TRBV7-9
D: NA
size: NA
J: TRBJ2-6
CDR3: CASSPPTAGANVLTF
DNA: TGTGCCAGCAGCCCCCCGACGGCTGGGGCCAACGTCCTGACTTTC

V: TRBV2
D: NA
size: once
J: TRBJ2-7
CDR3: CASSSLLGGDSSRPYEQYF
DNA: TGTGCCAGCAGCTCCCTTCTAGGGGGAGACTCCTCTCGGCCTTACGAGCAGTACTTC

V: TRBV4-2
D: NA
size: NA
J: TRBJ2-7
CDR3: CASSQGQETYEQYF
DNA: TGTGCCAGCAGCCAAGGACAGGAAACCTACGAGCAGTACTTC

V: TRBV6-5
D: TRBD1
size: NA
J: TRBJ2-7
CDR3: CASSYGGQSLSYEQYF
DNA: TGTGCCAGCAGTTACGGGGGACAGTCCCTCTCCTACGAGCAGTACTTC

V: TRBV7-2
D: NA
size: NA
J: TRBJ1-2
CDR3: CASSSRANYGYTF
DNA: TGTGCCAGCAGCTCCAGAGCTAACTATGGCTACACCTTC

V: TRBV24-1
D: NA
size: few
J: TRBJ1-2
CDR3: CATSERAASGYTF
DNA: TGTGCCACCAGTGAGCGGGCGGCGTCTGGCTACACCTTC

V: TRBV11-1
D: TRBD2
size: NA
J: TRBJ2-1
CDR3: CASSSLRDYGYNEQFF
DNA: TGTGCCAGCAGCTCCCTCCGGGACTACGGCTACAATGAGCAGTTCTTC

V: TRBV5-1
D: TRBD2
size: NA
J: TRBJ2-3
CDR3: CASSSSGSPDTQYF
DNA: TGCGCCAGCAGCTCTAGCGGGAGTCCAGATACGCAGTATTTT

V: TRBV28
D: NA
size: NA
J: TRBJ1-1
CDR3: CASSFTAGPHRTEAFF
DNA: TGTGCCAGCAGTTTCACCGCGGGCCCCCACCGGACTGAAGCTTTCTTT

V: TRBV7-9
D: NA
size: few
J: TRBJ2-3
CDR3: CASSLAVVGSTDTQYF
DNA: TGTGCCAGCAGCTTAGCGGTGGTAGGGAGCACAGATACGCAGTATTTT

V: TRBV2
D: NA
size: NA
J: TRBJ2-2
CDR3: CASSEGSGLNTGELFF
DNA: TGTGCCAGCAGTGAGGGGTCAGGGTTGAACACCGGGGAGCTGTTTTTT

V: TRBV9
D: NA
size: NA
J: TRBJ2-2
CDR3: CASKGFHAGELFF
DNA: TGTGCCAGCAAAGGTTTTCATGCCGGGGAGCTGTTTTTT

V: TRBV19
D: TRBD2
size: once
J: TRBJ2-7
CDR3: CASSITGRVYEQYF
DNA: TGTGCCAGTAGTATAACCGGGAGGGTTTACGAGCAGTACTTC

V: TRBV2
D: NA
size: once
J: TRBJ2-1
CDR3: CASSYSESSYNEQFF
DNA: TGTGCCAGCAGTTACAGCGAGAGCTCCTACAATGAGCAGTTCTTC

V: TRBV7-2
D: NA
size: NA
J: TRBJ2-7
CDR3: CASSSRQASYEQYF
DNA: TGTGCCAGCAGCTCTCGACAGGCTTCCTACGAGCAGTACTTC

V: TRBV2
D: NA
size: few
J: TRBJ1-1
CDR3: CASSSNRQVGTEAFF
DNA: TGTGCCAGCAGTTCGAATAGACAGGTGGGCACTGAAGCTTTCTTT

V: TRBV4-2
D: TRBD1
size: NA
J: TRBJ1-5
CDR3: CASSQDSGQGAWQPQHF
DNA: TGTGCCAGCAGCCAAGATTCGGGACAGGGGGCATGGCAGCCCCAGCATTTT

V: TRBV3-1/TRBV3-2
D: NA
size: NA
J: TRBJ2-7
CDR3: CASSHKGSQNEQYF
DNA: TGTGCCAGCAGCCACAAAGGTAGTCAGAACGAGCAGTACTTC

V: TRBV5-1
D: TRBD2
size: NA
J: TRBJ2-7
CDR3: CASRPSSGGSYEQYF
DNA: TGCGCCAGCCGGCCTTCTAGCGGGGGTTCCTACGAGCAGTACTTC

V: TRBV19
D: NA
size: NA
J: TRBJ1-1
CDR3: CASRTGPVTHTEAFF
DNA: TGTGCCAGTAGAACGGGCCCCGTAACTCACACTGAAGCTTTCTTT

V: TRBV18
D: NA
size: few
J: TRBJ1-6
CDR3: CASSPGGQSPLHF
DNA: TGTGCCAGCTCACCAGGGGGCCAATCACCCCTCCACTTT

V: TRBV6-5
D: TRBD1
size: NA
J: TRBJ2-1
CDR3: CASRPGQGAAEQFF
DNA: TGTGCCAGCAGACCGGGACAGGGGGCGGCTGAGCAGTTCTTC

V: TRBV6-1
D: TRBD2
size: NA
J: TRBJ2-7
CDR3: CASSELAGGSYEQYF
DNA: TGTGCCAGCAGTGAGCTAGCGGGGGGCTCCTACGAGCAGTACTTC

V: TRBV7-3
D: TRBD1
size: few
J: TRBJ1-6
CDR3: CASSPSGQLNSPLHF
DNA: TGTGCCAGCAGCCCGTCGGGACAGCTAAATTCACCCCTCCACTTT

V: TRBV3-1/TRBV3-2
D: NA
size: NA
J: TRBJ2-7
CDR3: CASSQLGDEQYF
DNA: TGTGCCAGCAGCCAATTGGGGGACGAGCAGTACTTC

V: TRBV27
D: TRBD1
size: few
J: TRBJ1-5
CDR3: CASSLWAGGQPQHF
DNA: TGTGCCAGCAGTTTATGGGCAGGGGGTCAGCCCCAGCATTTT

V: TRBV7-8
D: NA
size: NA
J: TRBJ2-7
CDR3: CASSLALWGSSYEQYF
DNA: TGTGCCAGCAGCTTAGCGCTGTGGGGAAGCTCCTACGAGCAGTACTTC

V: TRBV5-5
D: NA
size: NA
J: TRBJ1-4
CDR3: CASSLVPGEKLFF
DNA: TGTGCCAGCAGCTTGGTTCCGGGCGAAAAACTGTTTTTT

V: TRBV6-5
D: TRBD1
size: medium-sized
J: TRBJ1-1
CDR3: CASRPGTGLAEAFF
DNA: TGTGCCAGCAGGCCCGGGACAGGGCTCGCTGAAGCTTTCTTT

V: TRBV12-5
D: NA
size: NA
J: TRBJ2-1
CDR3: CASGLVLGTGGPEEQFF
DNA: TGTGCTAGTGGTTTGGTACTCGGGACGGGGGGCCCGGAAGAGCAGTTCTTC

V: TRBV15
D: NA
size: NA
J: TRBJ2-7
CDR3: CATSRDILRVPYEQYF
DNA: TGTGCCACCAGCAGAGATATCCTACGGGTCCCCTACGAGCAGTACTTC

V: TRBV5-1
D: NA
size: NA
J: TRBJ2-2
CDR3: CASSLREQGYGYTGELFF
DNA: TGCGCCAGCAGCTTAAGGGAGCAAGGGTACGGGTACACCGGGGAGCTGTTTTTT

V: TRBV7-9
D: NA
size: NA
J: TRBJ2-1
CDR3: CASTITAGTIGLEQFF
DNA: TGTGCCAGCACCATCACTGCCGGTACCATCGGCTTGGAGCAGTTCTTC

V: TRBV28
D: NA
size: many
J: TRBJ1-5
CDR3: CASRNSGGGNQPQHF
DNA: TGTGCCAGCAGGAACTCCGGCGGTGGCAATCAGCCCCAGCATTTT

V: TRBV19
D: NA
size: NA
J: TRBJ2-7
CDR3: CASSIAGRVYEQYF
DNA: TGTGCCAGTAGTATAGCCGGGAGAGTGTACGAGCAGTACTTC

V: TRBV15
D: NA
size: NA
J: TRBJ2-3
CDR3: CATSREGRGTDTQYF
DNA: TGTGCCACCAGCAGAGAGGGCAGGGGCACAGATACGCAGTATTTT

V: TRBV7-9
D: TRBD2
size: few
J: TRBJ2-3
CDR3: CASSLGAGGYTDTQYF
DNA: TGTGCCAGCAGCTTAGGAGCGGGAGGGTACACAGATACGCAGTATTTT